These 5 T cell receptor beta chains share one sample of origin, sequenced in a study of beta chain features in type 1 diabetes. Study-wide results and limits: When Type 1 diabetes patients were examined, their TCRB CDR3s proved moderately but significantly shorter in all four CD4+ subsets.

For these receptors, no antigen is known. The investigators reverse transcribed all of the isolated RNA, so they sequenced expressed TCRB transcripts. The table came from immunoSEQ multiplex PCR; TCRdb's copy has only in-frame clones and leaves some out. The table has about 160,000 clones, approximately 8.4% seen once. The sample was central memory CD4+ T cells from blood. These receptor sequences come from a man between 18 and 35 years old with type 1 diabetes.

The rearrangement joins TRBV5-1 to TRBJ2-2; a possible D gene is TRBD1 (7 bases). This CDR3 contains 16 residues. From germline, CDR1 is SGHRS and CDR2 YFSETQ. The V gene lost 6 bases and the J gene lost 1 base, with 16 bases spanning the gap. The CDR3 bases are TGCGCCAGCACCGACCCAGGGGGGTTGAACACCGGGGAGCTGTTTTTT. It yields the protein CASTDPGGLNTGELFF.

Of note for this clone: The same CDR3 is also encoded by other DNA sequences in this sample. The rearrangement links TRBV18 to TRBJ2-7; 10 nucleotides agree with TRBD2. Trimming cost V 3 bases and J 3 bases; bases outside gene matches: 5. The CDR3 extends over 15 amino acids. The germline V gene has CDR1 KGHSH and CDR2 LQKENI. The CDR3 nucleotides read TGTGCCAGCTCACCGATAGCGGGGGGTAACTACGAGCAGTACTTC. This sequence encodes CASSPIAGGNYEQYF.

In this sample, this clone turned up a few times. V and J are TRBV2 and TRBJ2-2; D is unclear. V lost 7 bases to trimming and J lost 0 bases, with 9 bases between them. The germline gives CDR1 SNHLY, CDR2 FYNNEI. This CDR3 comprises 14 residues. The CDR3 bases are TGTGCCAGCACTCCAGAAACGAACACCGGGGAGCTGTTTTTT. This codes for CASTPETNTGELFF.

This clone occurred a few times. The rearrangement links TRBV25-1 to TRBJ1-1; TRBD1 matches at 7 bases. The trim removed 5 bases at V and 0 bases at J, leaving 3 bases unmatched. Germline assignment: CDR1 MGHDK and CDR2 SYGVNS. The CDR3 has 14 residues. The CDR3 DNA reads TGTGCCAGCAGTAGGACAGGAATGAACACTGAAGCTTTCTTT. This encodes CASSRTGMNTEAFF.

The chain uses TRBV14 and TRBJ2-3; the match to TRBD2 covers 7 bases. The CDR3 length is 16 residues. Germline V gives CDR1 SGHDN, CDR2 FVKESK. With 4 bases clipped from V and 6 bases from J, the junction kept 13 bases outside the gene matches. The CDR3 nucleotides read TGTGCCAGCAGCCGCAATTCGGGAGGTGGGGGTGATACGCAGTATTTT. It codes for CASSRNSGGGGDTQYF.